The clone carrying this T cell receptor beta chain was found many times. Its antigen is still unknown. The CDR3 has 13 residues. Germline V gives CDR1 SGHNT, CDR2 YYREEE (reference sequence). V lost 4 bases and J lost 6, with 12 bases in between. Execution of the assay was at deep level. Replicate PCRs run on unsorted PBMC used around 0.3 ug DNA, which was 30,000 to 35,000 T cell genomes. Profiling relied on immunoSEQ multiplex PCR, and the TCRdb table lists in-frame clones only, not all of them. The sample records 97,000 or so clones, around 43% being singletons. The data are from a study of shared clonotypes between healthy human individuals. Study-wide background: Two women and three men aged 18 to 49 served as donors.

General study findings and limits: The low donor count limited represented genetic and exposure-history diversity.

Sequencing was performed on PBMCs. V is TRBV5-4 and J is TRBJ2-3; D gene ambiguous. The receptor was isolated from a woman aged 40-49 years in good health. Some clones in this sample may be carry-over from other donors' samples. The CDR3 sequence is CASSSYQFDTQYF. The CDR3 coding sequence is TGTGCCAGCAGCAGCTACCAGTTCGATACGCAGTATTTT.